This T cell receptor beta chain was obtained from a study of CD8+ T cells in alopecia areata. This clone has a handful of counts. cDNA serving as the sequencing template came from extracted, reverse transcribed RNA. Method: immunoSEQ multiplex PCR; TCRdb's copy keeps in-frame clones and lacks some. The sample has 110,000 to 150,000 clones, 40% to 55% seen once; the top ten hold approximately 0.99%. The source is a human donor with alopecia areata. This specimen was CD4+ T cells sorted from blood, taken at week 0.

CDR3 residues: CASSWAGSDTF. The DNA for the CDR3 is TGTGCCAGCAGTTGGGCAGGTTCAGATACCTTC. The chain is built from TRBV28 and TRBJ1-2, with no clear D. V shed 4 bases and J shed 14 bases, with 14 bases lying between them. This CDR3 is built from 11 residues. The germline V gene encodes CDR1 MDHEN and CDR2 SYDVKM.